One and the same sample provided the 24 T cell receptor beta chains below, sequenced in a study of CD4+ T cells in melanoma. This table comes from immunoSEQ multiplex PCR, and its TCRdb copy is limited to in-frame clones, with some not included. The sample holds approximately 14,000 clones, around 68% seen once. Sequencing was done on a sample of cells from a culture (not recorded whether cultured in vitro). The receptors derive from a human donor with melanoma.

This clone was detected a few times. The chain joins TRBV5-1 to TRBJ2-3; 7 nucleotides align to TRBD1. The trim removed 1 base at V and 0 bases at J, leaving 5 bases unmatched. The germline V gene encodes CDR1 SGHRS and CDR2 YFSETQ. The CDR3 has 16 residues. The CDR3 spells CASSLPGQLSTDTQYF. For the CDR3, the DNA is TGCGCCAGCAGCTTGCCGGGACAGCTAAGCACAGATACGCAGTATTTT. Looking up the rest from reference TRBV5-1 and TRBJ2-3 gives the full variable domain: KAGVTQTPRYLIKTRGQQVTLSCSPISGHRSVSWYQQTPGQGLQFLFEYFSETQRNKGNFPGRFSGRQFSNSRSEMNVSTLELGDSALYLCASSLPGQLSTDTQYFGPGTRLTVL.

The sample holds a few counts of this clone. This chain joins TRBV6-1 and TRBJ2-7; 7 nucleotides agree with TRBD1. Unmatched junction bases numbered 6, after V lost 5 bases and J lost 11 bases. Germline V lookup: CDR1 MNHNS, CDR2 SASEGT. The CDR3 has 11 amino acids. The CDR3 DNA is TGTGCCAGCAGTACCACCGGGACAGAGTACTTC. This sequence encodes CASSTTGTEYF.

The V call is TRBV5-1, the J call TRBJ2-1; D is undetermined. Germline CDR1 SGHRS, CDR2 YFSETQ. The V end was cut by 1 base, the J end by 4 bases, with 6 bases between. CDR3 size: 13 residues. The CDR3 region is CASSLMDYNEQFF. For the CDR3, the DNA is TGCGCCAGCAGCTTGATGGATTACAATGAGCAGTTCTTC.

The CDR3 DNA is TGTGCCAGCAGAAGGGGAGACGGAGCCGGCCAGCCCCAGCATTTT. As protein: CASRRGDGAGQPQHF. The chain links TRBV6-5 to TRBJ1-5, with D possibly TRBD1 on 5 matching bases. CDR1 and CDR2 from the germline V gene are MNHEY and SVGAGI. The CDR3 contains 15 residues. Deletions cut 6 bases from V and 7 bases from J, with 19 bases between.

J is TRBJ1-1 and V is TRBV19, with a tentative D call TRBD1 (5 bases). This CDR3 spans 13 amino acids. Germline assignment: CDR1 LNHDA and CDR2 SQIVND (reference sequence). V lost 11 bases to trimming and J lost 0 bases, with 13 bases between them. As DNA, the CDR3 is TGTGCCTCTAAGGGGATATTGAACACTGAAGCTTTCTTT. Translation gives CASKGILNTEAFF. The variable domain in full, completed from reference TRBV19 and TRBJ1-1, reads DGGITQSPKYLFRKEGQNVTLSCEQNLNHDAMYWYRQDPGQGLRLIYYSQIVNDFQKGDIAEGYSVSREKKESFPLTVTSAQKNPTAFYLCASKGILNTEAFFGQGTRLTVV.

The V and J genes are TRBV30 and TRBJ2-7; TRBD2 might be the D (5 bases). V lost 1 base and J lost 9, with 16 bases in between. The CDR3 sequence is 13 residues long. From germline, CDR1 is GTSNPN and CDR2 SVGIG (reference sequence). CDR3 sequence reads: CAWSGGQRDGQYF. In nucleotides, the CDR3 is TGTGCCTGGAGTGGAGGGCAGCGAGACGGGCAGTACTTC.

The V gene is TRBV30, the J gene TRBJ1-1; D gene ambiguous. There are 13 residues in the CDR3. The germline V gene has CDR1 GTSNPN and CDR2 SVGIG (reference sequence). Trimming cost V 1 base and J 0 bases, with 6 bases left between them. CDR3 sequence (DNA): TGTGCCTGGAGTGGCCATTTGAACACTGAAGCTTTCTTT. This codes for CAWSGHLNTEAFF.

This clone was detected only once. The chain is built from TRBV18 and TRBJ2-7; no firm D call. V was clipped by 3 bases and J by 3 bases, with 9 bases between them. The CDR3 covers 13 residues. CDR1 KGHSH and CDR2 LQKENI come from the germline V gene. CDR3 region: CASSPMTDYEQYF. DNA of the CDR3: TGTGCCAGCTCACCCATGACGGACTACGAGCAGTACTTC.

The chain links TRBV7-9 to TRBJ1-2; D is unresolved. The V gene's germline CDR1 is SEHNR and CDR2 FQNEAQ (reference sequence). Trimming took 3 bases from V and 0 from J, leaving 5 bases between them. The CDR3 is 13 residues long. As DNA, the CDR3 is TGTGCCAGCAGCTTTTTGGCTAACTATGGCTACACCTTC. Protein product: CASSFLANYGYTF.

This CDR3 reads CASSSNWNTEAFF. The CDR3 DNA sequence: TGTGCCAGCAGCTCGAATTGGAACACTGAAGCTTTCTTT. The chain combines TRBV6-1 with TRBJ1-1, with no clear D. V gave up 6 bases and J gave up 1 base, with 9 bases separating them. Germline CDR1 is MNHNS and CDR2 is SASEGT. The CDR3 is made up of 13 amino acids.

The rearrangement joins TRBV19 to TRBJ1-6; D remains unclear. CDR1 is LNHDA, CDR2 SQIVND, per germline (reference sequence). V shed 3 bases and J shed 7 bases, with 10 bases lying between them. The CDR3 has 14 amino acids. For the CDR3, the DNA is TGTGCCAGTAGTATCGGGCACAGAAATTCACCCCTCCACTTT. Protein: CASSIGHRNSPLHF.

This chain joins TRBV10-3 and TRBJ1-2; D unresolved. The V end was cut by 11 bases, the J end by 0 bases, with 16 bases between. Germline V CDR1 and CDR2: ENHRY, SYGVKD. The CDR3 has 14 residues. The CDR3 DNA reads TGTGCCGTTTCTTCAGAATACTCTAACTATGGCTACACCTTC. Protein: CAVSSEYSNYGYTF.

The gene calls are TRBV7-9 and TRBJ2-1; 9 bases line up with TRBD2. Germline trimming cut 3 bases from V and 15 bases from J; bases unmatched to any gene: 15. The CDR3 consists of 15 residues. Germline loops: CDR1 SEHNR, CDR2 FQNEAQ (reference sequence). CDR3 amino acids: CASSFEERGATELFF. The CDR3, as DNA: TGTGCCAGCAGCTTCGAGGAGCGGGGGGCAACAGAGTTGTTCTTC.

The CDR3 DNA is TGTGCCAGTAAGCGGGGGGAACAGTCAGATACGCAGTATTTT. This sequence encodes CASKRGEQSDTQYF. This chain uses TRBV6-1 with TRBJ2-3; TRBD2 matches at 9 bases. With V trimmed by 9 bases and J by 4 bases, 8 bases remained unmatched. The germline V gene encodes CDR1 MNHNS and CDR2 SASEGT. The CDR3 spans 14 residues.

The chain links TRBV5-4 to TRBJ2-7; TRBD2 matches at 9 bases. Germline values: CDR1 SGHNT, CDR2 YYREEE (reference sequence). This CDR3 region has 16 residues. V dropped 7 bases and J dropped 2; count of bases not matched to a gene: 13. In nucleotides, the CDR3 is TGTGCCAGCGGCGACCAGCGGGGGGCTAGCACCTACGAGCAGTACTTC. This codes for CASGDQRGASTYEQYF.

The sample holds one count of this clone. The V and J genes are TRBV11-2 and TRBJ1-6; the D is unclear. CDR1 is SGHAT and CDR2 is FQNNGV in the germline V gene. This CDR3 has 13 residues. The V end was cut by 5 bases, the J end by 4 bases, with 6 bases between. In DNA, the CDR3 is TGTGCCAGCAGCGGAGATTATAATTCACCCCTCCACTTT. Protein product: CASSGDYNSPLHF.

In nucleotides, the CDR3 is TGTGCCTGGACCGGGGGACAGCTAAACACCATATATTTT. Translation: CAWTGGQLNTIYF. This chain links TRBV30 with TRBJ1-3, with TRBD1 matching 7 bases. The J segment lost 6 bases and the V segment lost 4 bases, leaving 6 bases of the junction unmatched. The CDR3 contains 13 residues. CDR1 GTSNPN and CDR2 SVGIG come from the germline V gene (reference sequence).

The chain is built from TRBV10-3 and TRBJ2-1, with TRBD1 matching over 11 bases. The V gene's germline CDR1 is ENHRY and CDR2 SYGVKD. The CDR3 is 12 residues long. V shed 10 bases and J 9 bases; nucleotides not matched to a gene: 5. CDR3 bases: TGTGCCAGCGGACAGGGGGCGAGTGAGCAGTTCTTC. This sequence encodes CASGQGASEQFF.

V and J are TRBV7-2 and TRBJ1-3, with 8 bases matching TRBD1. With V trimmed by 4 bases and J by 4 bases, 6 bases remained unmatched. The CDR3 extends over 15 amino acids. Germline CDR1 reads SGHTA; CDR2 reads FQGNSA. The CDR3 loop is CASSSQGANGNTIYF. The CDR3 DNA reads as TGTGCCAGCAGCTCTCAGGGGGCGAACGGAAACACCATATATTTT.

The rearrangement links TRBV2 to TRBJ2-3, with 7 positions matching TRBD2. Germline V CDR1 and CDR2: SNHLY, FYNNEI. V trimming: 2 bases; J trimming: 5 bases; junction bases outside the gene matches: 4. This CDR3 is built from 14 residues. CDR3 region: CASSEIPSGDTQYF. CDR3 nucleotide sequence: TGTGCCAGCAGTGAAATCCCTAGCGGAGATACGCAGTATTTT.

The chain is built from TRBV4-1 and TRBJ2-2, with unresolved D. The CDR3 sequence is 14 residues long. CDR1 is MGHRA and CDR2 is YSYEKL in the germline V gene. V lost 1 base to trimming and J lost 6 bases, with 9 bases between them. The DNA for the CDR3 is TGCGCCAGCAGCCAAGGCCCCACCTCCGGGGAGCTGTTTTTT. This sequence encodes CASSQGPTSGELFF.

The rearrangement joins TRBV6-5 to TRBJ2-1, with D possibly matching TRBD2 (5 bases). Germline V gene lookup returns CDR1 MNHEY and CDR2 SVGAGI. Between the trimmed V and J ends, which lost 5 bases and 8 bases, there was a span of 16 bases. CDR3 length: 14 amino acids. CDR3 in DNA: TGTGCCAGCAGTCCATACCCTAGCACCCATGAGCAGTTCTTC. It codes for CASSPYPSTHEQFF.

The gene calls are TRBV19 and TRBJ2-3; TRBD2 might be the D (6 bases). V was pared by 7 bases and J by 1 base, with 15 bases between. Germline V gene sequence: CDR1 LNHDA, CDR2 SQIVND (reference sequence). The CDR3 runs 15 residues. CDR3 sequence reads: CASNPPGGGTDTQYF. CDR3 DNA: TGTGCCAGTAACCCCCCCGGCGGGGGCACAGATACGCAGTATTTT.

V and J are TRBV6-4 and TRBJ1-1; D uncertain. The CDR3 length is 13 residues. The ends were cut back, 5 bases at V and 5 bases at J, with 12 bases in the middle. Germline V CDR1 and CDR2: MRHNA, SNTAGT. The CDR3 region has the DNA TGTGCCAGCAGTCGAGGAATTGAAACTGAAGCTTTCTTT. Amino acids: CASSRGIETEAFF.